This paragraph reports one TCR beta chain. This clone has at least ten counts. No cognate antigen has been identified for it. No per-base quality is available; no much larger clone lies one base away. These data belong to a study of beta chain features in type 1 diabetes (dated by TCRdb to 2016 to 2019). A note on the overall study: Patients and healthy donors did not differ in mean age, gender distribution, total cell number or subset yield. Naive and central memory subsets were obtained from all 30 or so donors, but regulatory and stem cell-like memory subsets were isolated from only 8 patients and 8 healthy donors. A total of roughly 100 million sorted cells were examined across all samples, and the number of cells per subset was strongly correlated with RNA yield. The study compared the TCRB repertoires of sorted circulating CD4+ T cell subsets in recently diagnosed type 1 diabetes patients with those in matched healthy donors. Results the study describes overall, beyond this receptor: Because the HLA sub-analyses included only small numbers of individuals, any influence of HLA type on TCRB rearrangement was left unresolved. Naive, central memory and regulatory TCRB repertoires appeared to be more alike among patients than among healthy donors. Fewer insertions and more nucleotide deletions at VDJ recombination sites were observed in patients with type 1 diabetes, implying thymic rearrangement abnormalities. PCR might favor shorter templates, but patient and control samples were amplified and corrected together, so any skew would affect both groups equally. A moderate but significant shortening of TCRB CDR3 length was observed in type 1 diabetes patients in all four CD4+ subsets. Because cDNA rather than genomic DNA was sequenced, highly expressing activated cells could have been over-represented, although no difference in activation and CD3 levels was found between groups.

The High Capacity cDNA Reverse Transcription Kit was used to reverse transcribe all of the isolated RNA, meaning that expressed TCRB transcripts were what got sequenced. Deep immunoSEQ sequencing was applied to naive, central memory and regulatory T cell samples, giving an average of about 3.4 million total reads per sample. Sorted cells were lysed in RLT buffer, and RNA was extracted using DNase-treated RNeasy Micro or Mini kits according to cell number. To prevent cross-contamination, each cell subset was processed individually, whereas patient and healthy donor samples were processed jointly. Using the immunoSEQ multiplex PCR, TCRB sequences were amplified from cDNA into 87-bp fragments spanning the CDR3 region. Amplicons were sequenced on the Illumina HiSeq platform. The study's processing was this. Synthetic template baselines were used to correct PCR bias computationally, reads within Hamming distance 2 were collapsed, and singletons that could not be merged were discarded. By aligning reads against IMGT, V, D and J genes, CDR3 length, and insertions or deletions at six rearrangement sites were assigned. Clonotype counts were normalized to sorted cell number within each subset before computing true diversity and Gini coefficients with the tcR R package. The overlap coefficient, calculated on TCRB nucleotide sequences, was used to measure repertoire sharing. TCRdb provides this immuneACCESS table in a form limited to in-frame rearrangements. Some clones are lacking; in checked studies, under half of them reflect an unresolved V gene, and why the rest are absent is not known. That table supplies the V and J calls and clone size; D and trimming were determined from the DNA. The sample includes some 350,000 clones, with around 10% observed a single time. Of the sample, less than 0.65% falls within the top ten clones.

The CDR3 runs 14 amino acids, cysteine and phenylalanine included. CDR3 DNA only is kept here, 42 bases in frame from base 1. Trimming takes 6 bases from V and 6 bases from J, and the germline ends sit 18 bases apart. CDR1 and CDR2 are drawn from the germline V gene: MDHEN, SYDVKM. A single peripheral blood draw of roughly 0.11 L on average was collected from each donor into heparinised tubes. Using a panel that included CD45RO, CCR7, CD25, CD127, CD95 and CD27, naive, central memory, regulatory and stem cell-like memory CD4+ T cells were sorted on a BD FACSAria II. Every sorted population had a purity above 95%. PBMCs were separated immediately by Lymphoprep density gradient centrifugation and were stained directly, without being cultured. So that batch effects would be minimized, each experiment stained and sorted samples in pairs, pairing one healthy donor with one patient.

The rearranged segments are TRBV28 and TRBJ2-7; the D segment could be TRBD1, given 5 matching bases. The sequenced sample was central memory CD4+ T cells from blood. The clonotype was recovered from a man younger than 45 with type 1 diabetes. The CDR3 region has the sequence CASSCPAGFCEQYF. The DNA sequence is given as TGTGCCAGCAGCTGCCCTGCAGGGTTTTGCGAGCAGTACTTC.